The 3 T cell receptor beta chains below all came from one sample that was sequenced in a study of OX40 agonist ivuxolimab in advanced cancers. Using immunoSEQ multiplex PCR, the repertoire was profiled, and TCRdb retains in-frame clones only, with some absent. The sample holds 65,000 to 90,000 clones, about 87% seen once. The material sequenced was CD4+ or CD8+ T cells sorted from blood, taken in a trial of the OX40 agonist ivuxolimab. These receptors came from an adult with an advanced solid tumor such as melanoma, head and neck, liver or kidney cancer.

V is TRBV11-1 and J is TRBJ2-1, with unresolved D. Between the trimmed V and J ends, which lost 7 bases and 2 bases, there was a span of 12 bases. This CDR3 comprises 14 residues. Germline V gene data show CDR1 as SGHAT and CDR2 as FQDESV (reference sequence). The CDR3 DNA follows: TGTGCCAGCACCCCGGGCCAGGCCTACAATGAGCAGTTCTTC. Its translation: CASTPGQAYNEQFF.

Comment on this clone: One end of the junction varies from germline; a read error may be responsible. The genes are TRBV6-5 and TRBJ2-1; TRBD2 matches 7 bases. Germline V CDR1 and CDR2: MNHEY, SVGAGI. The CDR3 loop spans 12 amino acids. The CDR3 coding sequence is TGTGCCAGTAGGACTAGACCCGGACCGGCAGTCTTC. It codes for CASRTRPGPAVF.

The chain uses TRBV27 and TRBJ1-1; the D gene is possibly TRBD1 (6 bases). Germline CDR1 is MNHEY and CDR2 is SMNVEV (reference sequence). The CDR3 extends over 15 amino acids. Trimming took 4 bases from V and 9 from J, leaving 21 bases between them. The CDR3 here is CASSSGATVVSQAFF. The DNA of the CDR3 is TGTGCCAGCAGTTCAGGGGCGACAGTCGTCAGCCAAGCTTTCTTT.